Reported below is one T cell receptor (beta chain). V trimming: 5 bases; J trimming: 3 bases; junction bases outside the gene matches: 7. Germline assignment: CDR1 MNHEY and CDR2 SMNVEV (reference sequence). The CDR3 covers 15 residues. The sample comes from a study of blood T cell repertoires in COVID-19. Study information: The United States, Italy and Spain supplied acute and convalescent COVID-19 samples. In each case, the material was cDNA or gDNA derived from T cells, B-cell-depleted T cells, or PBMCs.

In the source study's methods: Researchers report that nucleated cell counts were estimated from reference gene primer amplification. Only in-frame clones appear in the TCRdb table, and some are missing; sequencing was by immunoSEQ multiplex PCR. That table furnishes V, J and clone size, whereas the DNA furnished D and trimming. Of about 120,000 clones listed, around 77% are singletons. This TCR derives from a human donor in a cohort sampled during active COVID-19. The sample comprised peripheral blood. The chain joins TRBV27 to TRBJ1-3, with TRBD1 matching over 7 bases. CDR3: CASSPVGTVGNTIYF. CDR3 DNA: TGTGCCAGCAGTCCAGTTGGGACAGTTGGAAACACCATATATTTT.